The TCR beta chain under discussion was sequenced for a study of T cells in Graves' hyperthyroidism and ophthalmopathy (dated by TCRdb to about 2019). Notes on the research overall: Peripheral blood was sampled at the time of initial diagnosis, prior to any treatment. The paper reports TCR Vbeta CDR3 sequencing of roughly 140 peripheral blood samples: around 45 ophthalmopathy, some 80 hyperthyroidism and around 17 progressor patients. The approximately 90 discovery patients were divided at random into training and test sets in a 7:3 ratio. TCR V-J signatures able to tell the groups apart were searched for in a discovery cohort of more than 90 patients, of whom over 40 had Graves' ophthalmopathy and about 60 had stable Graves' hyperthyroidism. An independent validation cohort of about 20 hyperthyroidism patients and about 15 patients who later progressed to ophthalmopathy tested prospective prediction of ophthalmopathy. Once sampling was done, hyperthyroidism patients were given methimazole at a starting dose of 30 mg daily, whereas ophthalmopathy patients were given high-dose intravenous methylprednisolone. Thyroid tissue and blood T-cell repertoires from six Graves' hyperthyroidism patients were also compared in the study.

What the work shows at the level of the full study, not this receptor alone: In validation, progression to ophthalmopathy was predicted by the model with almost 71% sensitivity and 72% to 80% specificity, a median of about 6.8 months before onset. In cross-validation, a model built on a 13 V-J signature told ophthalmopathy apart from stable hyperthyroidism with 87.88% sensitivity and roughly 82% specificity, and in testing the same model reached 80%/75%. Most expanded thyroid clonotypes (frequency above 0.001) were also detected in blood, suggesting blood repertoires may reflect thyroid immune responses. Sample size was not statistically predetermined, and investigators were not blinded to group allocation.

The TCR beta CDR3 regions were amplified from the RNA transcripts. For the first round of RT-PCR on the TCR CDR3, the HTBI primer set was used together with the Qiagen OneStep RT-PCR kit. A second multiplex PCR round built the libraries, followed by size selection and purification. Libraries were sequenced paired-end with 100 bp reads on an Illumina HiSeq2000. The paper's processing steps were these. SOAPnuke was used to process the raw data, with reads discarded if the reads contained adapters or uncalled bases, had a mean Phred below 15, or lacked an exact constant-primer or identifier match. COPE v1.2.5 was used to merge high-quality paired reads, and clonotypes were defined as unique nucleotide sequences. MiTCR v1.1 was used to align clonotypes to the IMGT TRBV, TRBD and TRBJ reference segments. The analysis included only V-J combinations with a frequency above 0.0001, which together covered more than 99% of the repertoires. A TCS score was defined as the ratio between F50 (clonal expansion) and ExV (chaos), using BLOSUM62-based TCRdist between CDR3 peptides within each V-J. Welch's t-statistics and random forest reduced some 510 V-J features to some 14, which were used in a naive Bayes classifier (R e1071). In-frame beta chains were kept once TCRdb had trimmed the public reads at Q25 with fastp and called clones with MiXCR. CDR3 protein sequences are deduplicated, and each keeps its most common genes and DNA. TCRdb, not the original authors, processed these V and J calls. The sample yields approximately 590,000 distinct CDR3 sequences; around a sixth were counted once. The ten largest clones capture 7.3% of the sample.

The CDR3 holds 13 amino acids from the cysteine to the phenylalanine. Left in the record is the CDR3 DNA by itself, 39 bases read in frame from the first base. V and J are truncated by 6 bases and 6 bases respectively, leaving an intervening sequence of 14 bases. A patient counted as having stable Graves' hyperthyroidism if no progression to ophthalmopathy occurred over 18 months of follow-up. Hyperthyroidism patients were aged 18 to 65 years and newly diagnosed, with disease duration of less than 2 months. The study excluded patients with uncontrolled infections, other autoimmune diseases, pregnancy or lactation. Clinical symptoms, serum thyroxine and TRAb, thyroid ultrasound, and orbital computed tomography formed the basis for the diagnoses. PBMCs were separated from under 11 ml of fresh peripheral blood using Ficoll-Paque density gradient centrifugation. Total RNA was extracted with Trizol reagent, and quality was checked on an Agilent 2100 Bioanalyzer.

As concerns this clonotype: What antigen it recognizes has not been identified. A much larger clone differs from this one at a single base, so this may be a read error.

The sequence joins TRBV12-3 or TRBV12-4 to TRBJ1-1; a tentative D call is TRBD1 (5 bases match). The material sequenced was blood. The source of this sequence is a woman aged 25 to 45 with Graves' hyperthyroidism. The nucleotide sequence is TGTGCCAGCAGGGCGACGACAGTGCCTGAAGCTTTCTTT. It encodes CASRATTVPEAFF.